A selection of T cell receptor beta chains follows, all from one sample in a study of shared clonotypes between healthy human individuals. This table comes from immunoSEQ multiplex PCR, and its TCRdb copy is limited to in-frame clones, with some not included. The table includes over 75,000 clones, approximately 70% detected once. Material for sequencing was memory CD8+ T cells sorted from blood. The source is a man younger than 45 in good health. Both conserved end residues are part of each CDR3. The order of the fields is CDR3 length, V gene, D gene, clone size, J gene, CDR3 DNA, CDR3 protein. A D gene is named only where the DNA matches it firmly. Size is omitted from some rows. Given values are once, few, many or a class for expanded clones.

12,TRBV10-2,NA,NA,TRBJ2-1,TGCGCCAGCAGTGAGAGGGGTGGTGAGCAGTTCTTC,CASSERGGEQFF
12,TRBV27,NA,NA,TRBJ1-5,TGTGCCAGCAGTTTATTTGGACAGCCCCAGCATTTT,CASSLFGQPQHF
14,TRBV5-1,TRBD2,NA,TRBJ2-7,TGCGCCAGCAGCTTGCCCGGGAGGGACTACGAGCAGTACTTC,CASSLPGRDYEQYF
13,TRBV5-1,NA,NA,TRBJ2-7,TGCGCCAGCAGCTGGACAGTTCAGGACGAGCAGTACTTC,CASSWTVQDEQYF
16,TRBV11-2,TRBD2,NA,TRBJ2-3,TGTGCCAGCAGCTTAGGGCGGGGGGCACACACAGATACGCAGTATTTT,CASSLGRGAHTDTQYF
18,TRBV10-3,TRBD2,NA,TRBJ2-3,TGTGCCATCAGTGAGTCGGCCCTCCAGCGGGAAAGCTCAGATACGCAGTATTTT,CAISESALQRESSDTQYF
13,TRBV19,NA,NA,TRBJ2-7,TGTGCCAGACCAACAGGGTTCTCCTACGAGCAGTACTTC,CARPTGFSYEQYF
13,TRBV27,NA,NA,TRBJ2-2,TGTGCCAGCAGTTTAAACGGTCACGGGGAGCTGTTTTTT,CASSLNGHGELFF
14,TRBV12-5,NA,NA,TRBJ2-3,TGTGCTAGTGGTCAAGGCGGAAGCACAGATACGCAGTATTTT,CASGQGGSTDTQYF
14,TRBV25-1,NA,NA,TRBJ2-3,TGTGCCAGCAGTGAAGGTCCAGTCTGGGATACGCAGTATTTT,CASSEGPVWDTQYF
15,TRBV9,NA,few,TRBJ2-3,TGTGCCAGCAGCGTAGGTAGCGGATACACAGATACGCAGTATTTT,CASSVGSGYTDTQYF
14,TRBV27,NA,NA,TRBJ2-7,TGTGCCAGCAGTTTCCCAGGGACCTTCTACGAGCAGTACTTC,CASSFPGTFYEQYF
16,TRBV10-3,NA,NA,TRBJ1-5,TGTGCCATCAGTGAGTCGGGAGGGACGAGCAATCAGCCCCAGCATTTT,CAISESGGTSNQPQHF
14,TRBV5-5,TRBD1,NA,TRBJ2-7,TGTGCCAGCAGCCTAGGGGACAGGAGCTACGAGCAGTACTTC,CASSLGDRSYEQYF
13,TRBV6-1,TRBD1,many,TRBJ1-2,TGTGCCAGCGGGGACAGGGGGATCTATGGCTACACCTTC,CASGDRGIYGYTF
17,TRBV6-1,TRBD2,NA,TRBJ2-1,TGTGCCAGCAGTGAATGGGCGGGAGGGATGGGAGTCGATGAGCAGTTCTTC,CASSEWAGGMGVDEQFF
14,TRBV11-1,TRBD2,NA,TRBJ2-1,TGTGCCAGCAGCCTTAGCGGGAATCGCAATGAGCAGTTCTTC,CASSLSGNRNEQFF
13,TRBV2,TRBD1,NA,TRBJ2-5,TGTGCCAGCGTGACAGGGGGCAGAGAGACCCAGTACTTC,CASVTGGRETQYF
13,TRBV7-6,TRBD2,NA,TRBJ2-3,TGTGCCAGCAGCCTTGCGGGAGCAGATACGCAGTATTTT,CASSLAGADTQYF
14,TRBV11-2,NA,few,TRBJ1-3,TGTGCCAGCAGCTTAGACTCCATAGGCTGGACCATATATTTT,CASSLDSIGWTIYF
15,TRBV7-2,TRBD2,once,TRBJ2-7,TGTGCCAGCAGCTACCTAGCGGGAGGGTCCTACGAGCAGTACTTC,CASSYLAGGSYEQYF
11,TRBV19,NA,NA,TRBJ2-1,TGTGCCAGTAGTTTCAGCAATGAGCAGTTCTTC,CASSFSNEQFF
14,TRBV19,NA,NA,TRBJ2-5,TGTGCCAGTAGCCGGGCCCCCTCTCGGGAGACCCAGTACTTC,CASSRAPSRETQYF
18,TRBV2,TRBD1,many,TRBJ1-5,TGTGCCAGCAGTGGATTGGCTGTGGGACAGGGGGCAGGTCAGCCCCAGCATTTT,CASSGLAVGQGAGQPQHF